The entry below gives a single T cell receptor (beta chain) sequence along with its context. Sequencing used immunoSEQ multiplex PCR; TCRdb keeps in-frame clones, though not all of them. The data contain 250,000 or so clones, roughly 84% of them singletons. These data originate in a study of blood T cell repertoires in COVID-19. As for the study in general: From T cells, B-cell-depleted T cells, or PBMCs came the material, which was cDNA or gDNA.

The germline gives CDR1 LNHDA, CDR2 SQIVND (reference sequence). The CDR3 covers 17 residues. V lost 9 bases to trimming and J lost 0 bases; unmatched junction nucleotides: 10. The chain joins TRBV19 to TRBJ2-2; 10 bases are a match to TRBD2. Sequencing was carried out using peripheral blood. This clonotype was sampled from a middle-aged woman who had recovered from COVID-19. DNA of the CDR3: TGTGCCAGCGCCCGGGCTAGCGGGGGCTCGAACACCGGGGAGCTGTTTTTT. This codes for CASARASGGSNTGELFF.